What follows are 13 T cell receptor beta chains derived from one specimen sequenced in a study of blood T cell repertoires in COVID-19. The method was immunoSEQ multiplex PCR; TCRdb's version includes in-frame clones alone and lacks a portion of them. The data show some 350,000 clones, with about 88% seen just once and 2.5% to 3.5% held by the top ten. Material for sequencing was PBMCs or T cells enriched from blood (not recorded which). The receptors were gathered from a woman between 25 and 40 years old who had recovered from COVID-19.

This chain uses TRBV6-6 with TRBJ1-2, with D unresolved. The CDR3 has 15 amino acids. V was shortened by 0 bases and J by 9 bases, with 17 bases between the two germline ends. Per germline, CDR1 MNHNY and CDR2 SVGAGI (reference sequence). This CDR3 reads CASSYSVNSLDRYTF. The CDR3 DNA follows: TGTGCCAGCAGTTACTCGGTGAACAGTCTTGATCGCTACACCTTC.

This chain joins TRBV4-2 and TRBJ1-2, with 10 positions matching TRBD1. After removal of 4 bases from V and 4 bases from J, the junction contained 9 bases not matched to a gene. From germline, CDR1 is LGHNA and CDR2 YNFKEQ. CDR3 length equals 16 residues. The CDR3 coding sequence is TGTGCCAGCAGCCCACAGACAGGGGGCGACTTCTATGGCTACACCTTC. Translation: CASSPQTGGDFYGYTF.

This clone has a single count. The chain carries TRBV19 and TRBJ2-2, with 7 bases identical to TRBD2. V was pared by 3 bases and J by 3 bases, with 7 bases of the junction left unmatched. The CDR3 is made up of 16 amino acids. Germline-derived CDR1 and CDR2 are LNHDA and SQIVND (reference sequence). CDR3 sequence: CASSIKGGMYTGELFF. DNA of the CDR3: TGTGCCAGTAGTATTAAGGGAGGGATGTACACCGGGGAGCTGTTTTTT.

The V and J genes are TRBV18 and TRBJ2-2, with TRBD1 as a possible D gene (6 bases). Germline V gives CDR1 KGHSH, CDR2 LQKENI. V lost 3 bases and J lost 3, with 8 bases in between. This CDR3 has 14 amino acids. The CDR3 is CASSPDSYTGELFF. CDR3 DNA: TGTGCCAGCTCACCGGACAGTTACACCGGGGAGCTGTTTTTT.

The rearrangement links TRBV4-1 to TRBJ1-1; tentative D call: TRBD1 (6 bases). The CDR3 totals 15 residues. Germline V lookup: CDR1 MGHRA, CDR2 YSYEKL. Deletions cut 1 base from V and 10 bases from J, with 19 bases between. In nucleotides, the CDR3 is TGCGCCAGCAGCCAAGGGGTGGGGGCAGGGGTAGGAGCTTTCTTT. Its protein product is CASSQGVGAGVGAFF.

This clone was seen a single time. This rearrangement joins TRBV4-2 to TRBJ1-5; D gene unclear. This CDR3 spans 15 amino acids. The germline gives CDR1 LGHNA, CDR2 YNFKEQ. V gave up 4 bases and J gave up 3 bases, with 13 bases separating them. The DNA for the CDR3 is TGTGCCAGCAGCCTCGTGAGGGAGAACAATCAGCCCCAGCATTTT. Protein: CASSLVRENNQPQHF.

CDR3 amino acids: CASSGGQGSFGAFF. The CDR3 DNA sequence: TGCGCCAGCAGCGGAGGACAGGGTAGTTTTGGAGCTTTCTTT. The chain has TRBV5-1 and TRBJ1-1, with 8 bases fitting TRBD1. In germline, CDR1 is SGHRS, CDR2 YFSETQ. The length of the CDR3 is 14 residues. The V and J ends lost 4 bases and 10 bases, in that order; junction bases with no gene match: 12. The variable domain in full, completed from reference TRBV5-1 and TRBJ1-1, reads KAGVTQTPRYLIKTRGQQVTLSCSPISGHRSVSWYQQTPGQGLQFLFEYFSETQRNKGNFPGRFSGRQFSNSRSEMNVSTLELGDSALYLCASSGGQGSFGAFFGQGTRLTVV.

This chain connects TRBV5-4 to TRBJ2-5; 7 bases match TRBD2. The V gene's germline CDR1 is SGHNT and CDR2 YYREEE (reference sequence). The trim removed 3 bases at V and 1 base at J, leaving 9 bases unmatched. The CDR3 totals 16 residues. The CDR3 coding sequence is TGTGCCAGCAGCTCCGCCAGCGGGGCCTTCCAAGAGACCCAGTACTTC. This gives the protein CASSSASGAFQETQYF. Using reference TRBV5-4 and TRBJ2-5 for the parts outside the CDR3, the full variable domain is ETGVTQSPTHLIKTRGQQVTLRCSSQSGHNTVSWYQQALGQGPQFIFQYYREEENGRGNFPPRFSGLQFPNYSSELNVNALELDDSALYLCASSSASGAFQETQYFGPGTRLLVL.

With respect to this clone: The identical CDR3 is also encoded by other nucleotide sequences in the sample. The gene calls are TRBV5-1 and TRBJ1-5; maybe TRBD1 (6 bases). Trimming cost V 3 bases and J 0 bases, with 7 bases left between them. The CDR3 sequence is 14 residues long. Germline V gene sequence: CDR1 SGHRS, CDR2 YFSETQ. The CDR3 here is CASSSGDSNQPQHF. The CDR3 DNA sequence: TGCGCCAGCAGCTCAGGGGATAGCAATCAGCCCCAGCATTTT.

This chain joins TRBV25-1 and TRBJ1-2; TRBD1 is a possible D gene (5 bases). In germline, CDR1 is MGHDK, CDR2 SYGVNS. Trimming shortened V by 0 bases and J by 3 bases, and 14 bases separated the two germline ends. The CDR3 length is 16 residues. The CDR3 DNA reads as TGTGCCAGCAGTGAATATGGAGGGGCGTTGGACTATGGCTACACCTTC. Translated, it gives CASSEYGGALDYGYTF.

The chain recombines TRBV5-1 with TRBJ1-2; 12 bases align to TRBD1. The CDR3 runs to 13 residues. Germline values: CDR1 SGHRS, CDR2 YFSETQ. Trimming at V came to 5 bases and at J to 8 bases, leaving 4 bases not matched to a gene. DNA of the CDR3: TGCGCCAGCAGACCCGGGACAGGGGGCGGCTACACCTTC. This gives the protein CASRPGTGGGYTF.

This chain connects TRBV19 to TRBJ1-3; 9 nucleotides align to TRBD1. The CDR3 is 17 amino acids. V lost 5 bases to trimming and J lost 2 bases; unmatched junction nucleotides: 10. The germline CDR1 and CDR2 sequences are LNHDA and SQIVND (reference sequence). The CDR3: CASSGRAGTGTGNTIYF. The CDR3 DNA follows: TGTGCCAGTAGTGGGAGAGCCGGGACAGGGACTGGAAACACCATATATTTT.

The chain is built from TRBV5-8 and TRBJ1-4, with 7 nucleotides matching TRBD1. The CDR3 runs to 15 residues. The germline CDR1 and CDR2 sequences are SGHTS and YDEGEE. Trimming removed 2 bases from V and 5 bases from J; junction bases left unmatched: 6. CDR3: CASSLTGAGNEKLFF. CDR3 bases: TGTGCCAGCAGCTTAACAGGGGCAGGGAATGAAAAACTGTTTTTT.